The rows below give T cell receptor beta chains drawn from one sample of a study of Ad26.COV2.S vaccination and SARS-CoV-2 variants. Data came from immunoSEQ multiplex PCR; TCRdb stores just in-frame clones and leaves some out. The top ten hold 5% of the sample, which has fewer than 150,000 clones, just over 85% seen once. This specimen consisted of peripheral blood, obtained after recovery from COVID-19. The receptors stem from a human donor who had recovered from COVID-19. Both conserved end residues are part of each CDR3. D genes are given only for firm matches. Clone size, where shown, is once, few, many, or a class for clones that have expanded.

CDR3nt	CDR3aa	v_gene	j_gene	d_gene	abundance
TGTGCCAGCAGTTTGGGACAGGTCTTTGAAAAACTGTTTTTT	CASSLGQVFEKLFF	TRBV7-2	TRBJ1-4	TRBD1	once
TGTGCCAGCAGTTACTCTGCGGGGTTGAGTGAAAAACTGTTTTTT	CASSYSAGLSEKLFF	TRBV6-5	TRBJ1-4	NA	NA
TGTGCCAGCAGCCAAGGAAGACTTTACAATGAGCAGTTCTTC	CASSQGRLYNEQFF	TRBV16	TRBJ2-1	NA	NA
TGTGCCAGCAGTGTGAGACAGGGGGCTAACTATGGCTACACCTTC	CASSVRQGANYGYTF	TRBV2	TRBJ1-2	TRBD1	NA
TGTGCCAGCAGCTCCAGAAAGGTTGCGGGGGGCGCCAACACCGGGGAGCTGTTTTTT	CASSSRKVAGGANTGELFF	TRBV6-2/TRBV6-3	TRBJ2-2	TRBD2	few
TGTGCCAGTAGTATCCCTACTCACCCAGATACGCAGTATTTT	CASSIPTHPDTQYF	TRBV19	TRBJ2-3	NA	NA
TGTGCCACCTATAGAAACACCATATATTTT	CATYRNTIYF	TRBV12-3/TRBV12-4	TRBJ1-3	NA	NA
TGTGCCAGCAGCACGATAGCTAGGGGGAGGGAGCGGAATGAGCAGTTCTTC	CASSTIARGRERNEQFF	TRBV3-1/TRBV3-2	TRBJ2-1	NA	NA
TGTGCCAGCTCACCAACAGGGCCAGATACGCAGTATTTT	CASSPTGPDTQYF	TRBV18	TRBJ2-3	NA	NA
TGTGCCAGCAGACCTCGGGACACCTATCAGCCCCAGCATTTT	CASRPRDTYQPQHF	TRBV28	TRBJ1-5	NA	NA
TGCGCCAGCAGCTTCGACGGGACTAGCGGATACGAGCAGTACTTC	CASSFDGTSGYEQYF	TRBV5-1	TRBJ2-7	TRBD2	NA
TGTGCCAGCAGTACCCAGTCAGGGGGAGGACAGCCCCAGCATTTT	CASSTQSGGGQPQHF	TRBV28	TRBJ1-5	TRBD1	NA
TGTGCCAGCAGCTTGGACGGCTACGAGCAGTACTTC	CASSLDGYEQYF	TRBV11-2	TRBJ2-7	NA	once
TGTGCCTGGAGTGTTATCGGGGGGCAAGAGACCCAGTACTTC	CAWSVIGGQETQYF	TRBV30	TRBJ2-5	TRBD2	NA
TGCGCCAGCAGCCAAGATCCGGGCCAGATAGAAAAACTGTTTTTT	CASSQDPGQIEKLFF	TRBV4-3	TRBJ1-4	NA	NA
TGCGCCAGCAGCTTGGGACGACAGGGGGCCGCAGATACGCAGTATTTT	CASSLGRQGAADTQYF	TRBV5-1	TRBJ2-3	TRBD1	NA
TGTGCCAGCAGCAAAGAGGCGACAGGCGAATACAATGAGCAGTTCTTC	CASSKEATGEYNEQFF	TRBV7-8	TRBJ2-1	NA	NA
TGTGCCAGCAGCGTAGTAGCGGGGGAGACCCAGTACTTC	CASSVVAGETQYF	TRBV9	TRBJ2-5	TRBD2	NA
TGTGCCAGCAGTGAGCCCAGGGTATTAAACTATGGCTACACCTTC	CASSEPRVLNYGYTF	TRBV25-1	TRBJ1-2	NA	NA
TGTGCCAGCAGCGAGGAAATGCACAGTTCTAACTATGGCTACACCTTC	CASSEEMHSSNYGYTF	TRBV9	TRBJ1-2	NA	NA